One sample yielded the 17 T cell receptor beta chains listed below, sequenced in a study of blood T cells in healthy people across ages (dated by TCRdb to about 2015). The receptor library was made with 5' RACE. TCRdb records Illumina HiSeq 2500 as the sequencer. A second PCR of about 7 to 12 cycles was performed with a sample-barcoded 5' primer and a J-beta primer mix. TCRdb reprocessed the public reads (quality trimming at Q25 with fastp, clone calling with MiXCR) and kept in-frame beta chains. Under each unique CDR3 protein, matching rows form one entry showing the most common genes and DNA. This sample has around 1,700,000 distinct CDR3 sequences in its table, and 28% of those were observed once. Around 7.7% of the sample rests with the top ten. Sequenced: blood. These TCRs come from a woman aged 25 to 39 in good health.

The table lists this clonotype with a few counts. This rearrangement joins TRBV20-1 to TRBJ2-5; 13 bases are a match to TRBD2. Trimming took 6 bases from V and 11 from J; bases not matched to a gene: 12. This CDR3 contains 14 residues. CDR1 is DFQATT, CDR2 SNEGSKA, per germline (reference sequence). The CDR3 sequence: CSALTSGRAWEQYF. CDR3 coding DNA: TGCAGTGCGCTAACTAGCGGGAGGGCCTGGGAGCAGTACTTC.

This sequence joins TRBV5-1 and TRBJ2-5; 10 bases are shared with TRBD2. The CDR3 totals 15 residues. J lost 2 bases, V lost 4 bases, and 5 bases had no gene match. Germline V gene data show CDR1 as SGHRS and CDR2 as YFSETQ. The CDR3 nucleotides read TGCGCCAGCAGCGTGACTAGCGGGCCACAAGAGACCCAGTACTTC. Amino acids: CASSVTSGPQETQYF.

This chain joins TRBV20-1 and TRBJ1-2, with TRBD1 matching over 12 bases. With 6 bases clipped from V and 8 bases from J, the junction kept 7 bases outside the gene matches. Germline CDR1 reads DFQATT; CDR2 reads SNEGSKA (reference sequence). The CDR3 has 13 amino acids. The CDR3 loop reads CSARDRGRNGYTF. As DNA, the CDR3 is TGCAGTGCCAGGGACAGGGGGCGGAACGGCTACACCTTC.

This clonotype was observed at least ten times. The chain carries TRBV3-1 and TRBJ2-7; no firm D call. V was clipped by 1 base and J by 2 bases, with 9 bases between them. Looked up from germline, CDR1 is LGHDT and CDR2 is YNNKEL (reference sequence). The CDR3 loop spans 14 amino acids. In DNA, the CDR3 is TGTGCCAGCAGCCAAGCAGTCCATACCTACGAGCAGTACTTC. Its protein product is CASSQAVHTYEQYF.

This clonotype turned up a few times. At one end the junction does not follow the germline gene, possibly because of a read error. V and J are TRBV7-9 and TRBJ2-1; the D is unclear. This CDR3 comprises 13 residues. Germline CDR1 is SEHNR and CDR2 is FQNEAQ (reference sequence). Written as DNA, the CDR3 is TGTGCCGGCAGCTTAGTTCATGGGATTGAGCAGTTCTTC. This encodes CAGSLVHGIEQFF.

This clonotype has just one count. CDR3 protein: CASSLGHAGQGPYEQYF. In DNA, the CDR3 is TGTGCCAGCAGCTTAGGGCACGCGGGACAGGGACCCTACGAGCAGTACTTC. This chain links TRBV7-9 with TRBJ2-7; the match to TRBD1 covers 9 bases. Germline V lookup: CDR1 SEHNR, CDR2 FQNEAQ (reference sequence). The length of the CDR3 is 17 residues. The V segment lost 1 base and the J segment 2 bases; nucleotides outside the gene matches: 9.

This clonotype was found many times. The chain recombines TRBV7-9 with TRBJ2-7; TRBD2 matches 7 bases. The ends lost 2 bases at V and 4 bases at J; junction bases unmatched: 5. CDR3 length: 14 amino acids. Germline V gene lookup returns CDR1 SEHNR and CDR2 FQNEAQ (reference sequence). The CDR3 region has the DNA TGTGCCAGCAGCTTAACGGCGGGAGCGTACGAGCAGTACTTC. It codes for CASSLTAGAYEQYF.

The chain has TRBV28 and TRBJ1-2; 10 bases are a match to TRBD1. Germline V gene data show CDR1 as MDHEN and CDR2 as SYDVKM. The trim removed 6 bases at V and 5 bases at J, leaving 9 bases unmatched. The CDR3 contains 15 residues. CDR3 coding DNA: TGTGCCAGCAGCCGGGACAGGGGCTTTCGATATGGCTACACCTTC. Its protein product is CASSRDRGFRYGYTF.

The chain couples TRBV9 to TRBJ1-5; 8 bases line up with TRBD1. Germline CDR1 and CDR2: SGDLS and YYNGEE. The CDR3 is 14 residues long. The V and J ends lost 7 bases and 0 bases, in that order; junction bases with no gene match: 3. CDR3 in amino acids: CASGQGYSNQPQHF. CDR3 DNA sequence: TGTGCCAGCGGACAGGGTTATAGCAATCAGCCCCAGCATTTT.

This clonotype was seen a few times. This chain connects TRBV12-3 or TRBV12-4 to TRBJ2-2, with 7 positions matching TRBD1. V dropped 5 bases and J dropped 6; count of bases not matched to a gene: 9. The CDR3 loop spans 15 amino acids. CDR3 residues: CASSPSTGHPGELFF. CDR3 coding DNA: TGTGCCAGCAGTCCCTCGACAGGGCACCCCGGGGAGCTGTTTTTT.

The V gene is TRBV6-6, the J gene TRBJ2-1; the match to TRBD2 covers 12 bases. The V gene's germline CDR1 is MNHNY and CDR2 SVGAGI (reference sequence). V lost 2 bases to trimming and J lost 7 bases; unmatched junction nucleotides: 6. The CDR3 contains 16 residues. CDR3 protein: CASSYLASGRGNEQFF. In nucleotides, the CDR3 is TGTGCCAGCAGTTACCTGGCTAGCGGGAGGGGTAATGAGCAGTTCTTC.

The sample holds a few counts of this clonotype. The chain employs TRBV20-1 and TRBJ2-3; 7 nucleotides match TRBD2. The CDR3 spans 14 residues. CDR1 DFQATT and CDR2 SNEGSKA come from the germline V gene (reference sequence). Unmatched junction bases numbered 2, after V lost 1 base and J lost 1 base. CDR3 amino acids: CSARVGGGTDTQYF. The CDR3 DNA sequence: TGCAGTGCTAGAGTTGGGGGGGGCACAGATACGCAGTATTTT.

The chain combines TRBV6-1 with TRBJ2-4, with D possibly TRBD1 on 5 matching bases. This CDR3 spans 13 amino acids. The germline V gene has CDR1 MNHNS and CDR2 SASEGT. Trimming removed 2 bases from V and 5 bases from J, with 7 bases in between. CDR3 sequence: CASSEPRENIQYF. The CDR3 nucleotides are TGTGCCAGCAGTGAACCCAGGGAAAACATTCAGTACTTC.

This chain uses TRBV12-3 or TRBV12-4 with TRBJ2-5; weak D call: TRBD2 (5 bases). Between the trimmed V and J ends, which lost 1 base and 2 bases, there was a span of 14 bases. The CDR3 is 16 amino acids. The DNA for the CDR3 is TGTGCCAGCAGTTTAGAGGCGGGTGGGGTACAAGAGACCCAGTACTTC. It is translated as CASSLEAGGVQETQYF.

This clonotype was picked up a small number of times. At one of its ends the junction is not consistent with the germline gene, which may arise from a read error. The chain joins TRBV2 to TRBJ2-3; 11 nucleotides match TRBD1. The CDR3 is 13 amino acids. Germline CDR1 SNHLY, CDR2 FYNNEI. CDR3 loop: CASGQGAGDTQYF. In DNA form, the CDR3 reads TGTGCCAGCGGACAGGGGGCAGGAGATACACAGTATTTT.

V gene TRBV12-5 combines with J gene TRBJ2-7; TRBD1 matches at 8 bases. The CDR3 sequence is 15 residues long. Germline trimming cut 1 base from V and 2 bases from J; bases unmatched to any gene: 4. CDR1 is LGHNT and CDR2 is FRNRAP in the germline V gene. The CDR3 reads CASGLGDRTTYEQYF. The CDR3 region has the DNA TGTGCTAGTGGTTTGGGGGACAGGACCACCTACGAGCAGTACTTC.

The chain uses TRBV4-3 and TRBJ2-3; D not certain. V lost 0 bases and J lost 4, with 5 bases in between. The CDR3 sequence is 13 residues long. The germline gives CDR1 LGHNA, CDR2 YSLEER. CDR3 amino acids: CASSQERADTQYF. For the CDR3, the DNA is TGCGCCAGCAGCCAAGAAAGGGCAGATACGCAGTATTTT.